A single sample gave rise to the 23 T cell receptor beta chains below, sequenced in a study of T cell responses to AZD1222 COVID-19 vaccine. Sequencing was performed with immunoSEQ multiplex PCR; in TCRdb, only in-frame clones are kept and a portion is missing. The table lists 100,000 to 150,000 clones, 85% of them singletons. The sample consisted of peripheral blood, taken 28 days after the second AZD1222 dose. The receptor source for this set is an adult who received the AZD1222 COVID-19 vaccine.

The chain has TRBV6-5 and TRBJ1-1; 8 positions agree with TRBD1. This CDR3 is 15 amino acids long. Looked up from germline, CDR1 is MNHEY and CDR2 is SVGAGI. The junction had 6 bases not matched to a gene; V was cut back by 2 bases and J by 4 bases. CDR3: CASSYDDRGPTEAFF. In DNA form, the CDR3 reads TGTGCCAGCAGTTACGACGACAGGGGTCCCACTGAAGCTTTCTTT.

This clone was recorded once. The rearrangement uses TRBV2 and TRBJ2-1, with D unclear. This CDR3 comprises 13 residues. Trimming pared 2 bases from V and 4 bases from J, leaving 6 bases between. Germline V lookup: CDR1 SNHLY, CDR2 FYNNEI. This chain's CDR3 is CASSENSYNEQFF. The CDR3 coding sequence is TGTGCCAGCAGTGAAAACAGTTACAATGAGCAGTTCTTC. The variable domain in full, with the rest retrieved from reference TRBV2 and TRBJ2-1, is EPEVTQTPSHQVTQMGQEVILRCVPISNHLYFYWYRQILGQKVEFLVSFYNNEISEKSEIFDDQFSVERPDGSNFTLKIRSTKLEDSAMYFCASSENSYNEQFFGPGTRLTVL.

CDR3 region: CASNLGQAPPGELFF. The CDR3, as DNA: TGTGCCAGCAATCTCGGACAGGCCCCACCGGGGGAGCTGTTTTTT. The chain is built from TRBV2 and TRBJ2-2; the match to TRBD1 covers 7 bases. Unmatched junction bases numbered 13, after V lost 7 bases and J lost 8 bases. Germline V CDR1 and CDR2: SNHLY, FYNNEI. The CDR3 length is 15 residues.

This sequence joins TRBV6-5 and TRBJ2-1; 13 bases are a match to TRBD2. This CDR3 spans 15 amino acids. V gave up 6 bases and J gave up 4 bases; unmatched junction bases: 3. Germline values: CDR1 MNHEY, CDR2 SVGAGI. The DNA of the CDR3 is TGTGCCAGCAGGCAACTAGCGGGGGGGTACAATGAGCAGTTCTTC. Translated, it gives CASRQLAGGYNEQFF.

The chain combines TRBV2 with TRBJ2-7, with 10 bases that match TRBD1. Germline CDR1 reads SNHLY; CDR2 reads FYNNEI. CDR3 size: 15 residues. V was pared by 10 bases and J by 0 bases, with 9 bases of the junction left unmatched. The CDR3 DNA reads as TGTGCCACCAGGGGAGGGACAGGGGTCTCCTACGAGCAGTACTTC. It yields the protein CATRGGTGVSYEQYF.

The CDR3 DNA reads TGTGCCAGCAGCCGGGGACTAACTAGCACAGATACGCAGTATTTT. This encodes CASSRGLTSTDTQYF. J is TRBJ2-3 and V is TRBV3-1 (or the pseudogene TRBV3-2); 7 bases match TRBD2. With V trimmed by 4 bases and J by 0 bases, 4 bases remained unmatched. Germline V gene data show CDR1 as LGHDT and CDR2 as YNNKEL (reference sequence). The CDR3 consists of 15 residues.

The rearrangement joins TRBV6-5 to TRBJ1-5; 7 bases match TRBD1. This CDR3 has 14 residues. The junction had 8 bases not matched to a gene; V was cut back by 7 bases and J by 5 bases. Germline CDR1 is MNHEY and CDR2 is SVGAGI. The CDR3: CASIRDSKHQPQHF. CDR3 coding DNA: TGTGCCAGCATCAGGGACAGCAAACATCAGCCCCAGCATTTT.

This sequence joins TRBV6-5 and TRBJ1-5, with 7 bases matching TRBD1. The CDR3 is 13 amino acids. CDR1 MNHEY and CDR2 SVGAGI come from the germline V gene. V dropped 5 bases and J dropped 4; count of bases not matched to a gene: 2. This chain's CDR3 is CASSMGQNQPQHF. DNA of the CDR3: TGTGCCAGCAGTATGGGACAGAATCAGCCCCAGCATTTT.

The DNA for the CDR3 is TGTGCCAGCAGCGTTAAGTGGCAGGGGGCCAACGAGCAGTACTTC. As protein: CASSVKWQGANEQYF. The chain recombines TRBV9 with TRBJ2-7; 8 nucleotides line up with TRBD1. This CDR3 is built from 15 residues. CDR1 SGDLS and CDR2 YYNGEE come from the germline V gene. V shed 2 bases and J 5 bases; nucleotides not matched to a gene: 9.

The CDR3 DNA reads as TGTGCCAGCAGCCAAGAAAGAGCATCACCCCTCCACTTT. Translated, it gives CASSQERASPLHF. The rearrangement links TRBV3-1 (or the pseudogene TRBV3-2) to TRBJ1-6; unclear D gene. This CDR3 is built from 13 residues. Germline V gene lookup returns CDR1 LGHDT and CDR2 YNNKEL (reference sequence). Deletions cut 0 bases from V and 10 bases from J, with 7 bases between.

This clone was seen a single time. The chain carries TRBV18 and TRBJ1-6; unclear D gene. The CDR3 runs 16 residues. Trimming took off 1 base at V and 2 bases at J, with 9 bases between the two ends. CDR1 is KGHSH, CDR2 LQKENI, per germline. As DNA, the CDR3 is TGTGCCAGCTCACCACTAGAGGGCGCCTATAATTCACCCCTCCACTTT. It codes for CASSPLEGAYNSPLHF.

The genes are TRBV11-2 and TRBJ2-2, with D uncertain. In germline, CDR1 is SGHAT, CDR2 FQNNGV. The CDR3 contains 13 residues. Trimming removed 3 bases at V and 3 bases at J, with 5 bases between. In nucleotides, the CDR3 is TGTGCCAGCAGCTTTGGGGACACCGGGGAGCTGTTTTTT. This translates into CASSFGDTGELFF.

This rearrangement joins TRBV20-1 to TRBJ1-1; no definite D call. The CDR3 loop spans 11 amino acids. V was shortened by 6 bases and J by 0 bases, with 5 bases between the two germline ends. Per the germline V gene, CDR1 is DFQATT and CDR2 is SNEGSKA (reference sequence). CDR3 loop: CSAAMNTEAFF. The CDR3 nucleotides are TGCAGTGCAGCCATGAACACTGAAGCTTTCTTT.

This sequence joins TRBV5-1 and TRBJ2-3; 11 bases are shared with TRBD2. Germline values: CDR1 SGHRS, CDR2 YFSETQ. The CDR3 is made up of 20 amino acids. V was pared by 0 bases and J by 0 bases, with 12 bases of the junction left unmatched. The CDR3 spells CASSLVPGLAGGISTDTQYF. The CDR3 DNA is TGCGCCAGCAGCTTGGTTCCCGGCCTAGCGGGGGGCATCAGCACAGATACGCAGTATTTT.

The V call is TRBV15, the J call TRBJ1-5, with 7 bases lining up with TRBD1. Trimming removed 5 bases from V and 1 base from J; junction bases left unmatched: 2. Germline CDR1 reads LNHNV; CDR2 reads YYDKDF (reference sequence). There are 14 residues in the CDR3. The CDR3 DNA sequence: TGTGCCACCAGCCCGGGACAGAGCAATCAGCCCCAGCATTTT. Protein sequence: CATSPGQSNQPQHF.

The CDR3 loop reads CASSLSASYEQYF. CDR3 bases: TGTGCCAGCAGTTTGTCAGCCTCCTACGAGCAGTACTTC. This chain joins TRBV27 and TRBJ2-7, with D unclear. The V end lost 3 bases, the J end lost 0 bases, and 6 bases lay between the germline ends. There are 13 residues in the CDR3. Germline-derived CDR1 and CDR2 are MNHEY and SMNVEV (reference sequence).

The J gene is TRBJ1-2, the V gene TRBV7-9; D is unclear. This CDR3 comprises 12 residues. The ends were cut back, 5 bases at V and 1 base at J, with 5 bases in the middle. The germline V gene has CDR1 SEHNR and CDR2 FQNEAQ (reference sequence). The CDR3 reads CASSPGNYGYTF. The CDR3 DNA reads as TGTGCCAGCAGCCCCGGTAACTATGGCTACACCTTC.

This sequence joins TRBV28 and TRBJ2-2, with TRBD2 matching 7 bases. Germline CDR1 MDHEN, CDR2 SYDVKM. V lost 2 bases, J lost 1 base, and 13 bases stayed unmatched. The CDR3 is 19 amino acids. The CDR3 DNA is TGTGCCAGCAGTTTAACGTGGGACTACATACGACAGAACACCGGGGAGCTGTTTTTT. It yields the protein CASSLTWDYIRQNTGELFF.

A few counts support this clone. The chain links TRBV7-3 to TRBJ2-1; perhaps TRBD2 as D (6 bases). Trimming stripped 4 bases from V and 5 bases from J, with 9 bases between. Germline values: CDR1 SGHTA, CDR2 FQGTGA. The CDR3 loop spans 13 amino acids. CDR3 nucleotide sequence: TGTGCCAGCAGCTCGTGGGGGGACAATGAGCAGTTCTTC. Its translation is CASSSWGDNEQFF. Full variable domain (missing parts from reference TRBV7-3 and TRBJ2-1): GAGVSQTPSNKVTEKGKYVELRCDPISGHTALYWYRQSLGQGPEFLIYFQGTGAADDSGLPNDRFFAVRPEGSVSTLKIQRTERGDSAVYLCASSSWGDNEQFFGPGTRLTVL.

The chain is built from TRBV19 and TRBJ1-1, with 7 bases identical to TRBD1. This CDR3 has 15 amino acids. The J segment lost 2 bases and the V segment lost 5 bases, leaving 8 bases of the junction unmatched. Germline V gene lookup returns CDR1 LNHDA and CDR2 SQIVND (reference sequence). CDR3 sequence (DNA): TGTGCCAGTAGTGGGGGACAGATTATTAACACTGAAGCTTTCTTT. Encoded protein: CASSGGQIINTEAFF. Combining the CDR3 with reference TRBV19 and TRBJ1-1 gives the whole variable domain DGGITQSPKYLFRKEGQNVTLSCEQNLNHDAMYWYRQDPGQGLRLIYYSQIVNDFQKGDIAEGYSVSREKKESFPLTVTSAQKNPTAFYLCASSGGQIINTEAFFGQGTRLTVV.

The chain links TRBV3-1 (or the pseudogene TRBV3-2) to TRBJ2-7; the D gene is possibly TRBD2 (5 bases). The CDR3 loop spans 14 amino acids. Germline assignment: CDR1 LGHDT and CDR2 YNNKEL (reference sequence). V was pared by 0 bases and J by 7 bases, with 13 bases between. The CDR3 sequence: CASSQEDSVGEQYF. In DNA, the CDR3 is TGTGCCAGCAGCCAAGAAGATAGCGTTGGAGAGCAGTACTTC.

The chain is built from TRBV7-9 and TRBJ1-3, with D tentatively TRBD1 (6 bases). Germline V gene lookup returns CDR1 SEHNR and CDR2 FQNEAQ (reference sequence). The CDR3 contains 15 residues. Trimming took off 6 bases at V and 1 base at J, with 13 bases between the two ends. The CDR3: CASRGGGGSGNTIYF. The CDR3 DNA sequence: TGTGCCAGCAGGGGCGGAGGGGGTTCTGGAAACACCATATATTTT. The full variable domain, its missing parts supplied by reference TRBV7-9 and TRBJ1-3, is DTGVSQNPRHKITKRGQNVTFRCDPISEHNRLYWYRQTLGQGPEFLTYFQNEAQLEKSRLLSDRFSAERPKGSFSTLEIQRTEQGDSAMYLCASRGGGGSGNTIYFGEGSWLTVV.

The chain combines TRBV13 with TRBJ1-1; D gene unclear. Between the trimmed V and J ends, which lost 5 bases and 1 base, there was a span of 8 bases. The CDR3 contains 13 residues. The germline V gene encodes CDR1 PRHDT and CDR2 FYEKMQ (reference sequence). The CDR3 is CASSGKRNTEAFF. The CDR3, as DNA: TGTGCCAGCAGCGGCAAAAGGAACACTGAAGCTTTCTTT.